This paragraph covers one T cell receptor beta chain sequence. Many counts were recorded for this clonotype. No cognate antigen has been identified for it. No clone much larger than this one lies a single base away; base qualities are absent. Sequences MGHRA (CDR1) and YSYEKL (CDR2) are obtained from the germline V gene. V is pruned by 4 bases and J by 7 bases, leaving 7 bases of the junction without a gene match. The CDR3 measures 13 amino acids from cysteine to phenylalanine. Only CDR3 DNA is held: 39 bases, read in frame from base 1. The data stem from a study of blood T cells in healthy people across ages (dated by TCRdb to between 2014 and 2017). About the full investigation: In model experiments, roughly one uniquely barcoded TCR beta cDNA molecule per two T cells was captured by template switching. Two additional independent replicas of 1 million unique cDNA reads from the same blood draw were analyzed for two donors (one aged 18 to 30 and one aged 80 or older). Four age groups were formed from the donors: young (average 16 years), middle-aged (approximately 42), aged (roughly 59) and long-lived (more than 75). Age-related changes in TCR beta repertoire diversity were measured in the study by deep sequencing normalized with unique cDNA molecular identifiers. To avoid experimental bias, donors of different ages were distributed randomly across sequencing lanes.

Findings and caveats that apply to the study as a whole: Because the CMV infection status of the donors was unknown, age-related changes in expanded clonotypes may potentially have been confounded. Compared with the aged group, the long-lived group had more naive CD4+ T cells, fewer expanded clones and increased TCR diversity, suggesting age selection. There was a strong correlation between observed TCR beta diversity and the percentage of naive T cells measured by flow cytometry. Because profiling used bulk unsorted PBMCs, naive and antigen-experienced compartments could not be compared conclusively. Total diversity estimates from one million sequenced T cells were considered lower bounds and underestimates. Observed TCR beta diversity per million T cells fell roughly linearly with age, and a significant reduction was already apparent by age roughly 41.

The library was produced with 5' RACE. The sample was run on an Illumina HiSeq 2500. A second PCR of about 7 to 12 cycles was run with a J-beta primer mix and a sample-barcoded 5' primer. A unique molecular identifier was introduced onto each TCR beta cDNA molecule by a template-switch 5' adaptor carrying 12 random nucleotides. At least 3 million CDR3-containing paired-end reads were obtained from each sample. First-strand cDNA was synthesized from all RNA with the Mint cDNA synthesis kit, primed by a TRBC-specific oligonucleotide. Following uracil-DNA glycosylase treatment, all cDNA underwent a first 18-cycle PCR with the universal primers M1SS and BC2_uni_R. The published analysis was carried out like this. For normalization, 1 million high-quality reads were randomly selected from each sample, with every read carrying a distinct molecular identifier. Instead of being binned into consensus sequences, reads that shared molecular identifiers were thrown out. MiTCR, with a Q25 quality threshold and the strictest error-elimination algorithm, was used for CDR3 identification, clonotype clustering and error correction. Lower-bound total TCR beta diversity was estimated with a nonparametric unseen species model using Euler transformation. Using fastp trimming at Q25 and MiXCR clonotype assembly, TCRdb reanalyzed the public sequencing data and kept in-frame beta chains. One record per CDR3 amino acid sequence lists the most common genes and DNA. TCRdb's processing, not the study's, gives the V and J calls here. Present in this sample are some 1.6 million distinct CDR3 sequences, roughly 30% of which were seen just once. The ten largest clones add up to around 11% of the sample.

Systemically healthy Caucasian individuals from Russia, 35 to 50 in total and aged about 6 to 90 years, were included as donors. Each donor gave around 9.5 milliliters of peripheral blood, collected into EDTA-treated Vacutainer tubes. PBMCs were isolated by Ficoll-Paque density-gradient centrifugation, with at least 6 million obtained per sample. Total RNA was extracted from PBMCs with Trizol reagent, with at least 6 micrograms obtained per sample. Naive CD45RAhigh/CD27high T cell percentages were measured by flow cytometry on a PBMC aliquot from every donor. The TCR sequence derives from a woman in her twenties or thirties in good health. Sample: blood. The chain is made from TRBV4-1 and TRBJ2-7; TRBD1 aligns with 7 central bases. CDR3 sequence: CASSPYGQAEQYF. The sequenced DNA: TGCGCCAGCAGCCCATACGGACAGGCAGAGCAGTACTTC.